This T cell receptor (beta chain) was sequenced in a study of T cell repertoires in cytomegalovirus infection. For the study at large: CMV infection plus the matching HLA type was flagged by public TCR beta signatures.

This clonotype occurred a few times. The antigen remains undetermined. TCRdb recomputed calls from the reads with MiXCR, one row per CDR3 protein. The sample has some 900,000 distinct CDR3 sequences, approximately 29% seen once. Regarding the study as a whole: Cumulated frequencies of public TCR beta families served to identify carriers of CMV plus the relevant HLA.

Germline lookup yields CDR1 SNHLY and CDR2 FYNNEI. The CDR3 length is 16 residues. Trimming cost V 2 bases and J 0 bases, with 10 bases left between them. V usage is TRBV2 and J usage is TRBJ2-2; no firm D call. The sequence derives from a human donor in good health (CMV status not recorded). Some clones in this sample may be carry-over from other donors' samples. The sequenced sample was cultured CD8+ T cells from PBMCs, obtained from culture after CMV antigen stimulation. The CDR3 reads CASSEMETTNTGELFF. The CDR3 DNA follows: TGTGCCAGCAGTGAAATGGAGACGACGAACACCGGGGAGCTGTTTTTT. Full variable domain (rest looked up from reference TRBV2 and TRBJ2-2): EPEVTQTPSHQVTQMGQEVILRCVPISNHLYFYWYRQILGQKVEFLVSFYNNEISEKSEIFDDQFSVERPDGSNFTLKIRSTKLEDSAMYFCASSEMETTNTGELFFGEGSRLTVL.